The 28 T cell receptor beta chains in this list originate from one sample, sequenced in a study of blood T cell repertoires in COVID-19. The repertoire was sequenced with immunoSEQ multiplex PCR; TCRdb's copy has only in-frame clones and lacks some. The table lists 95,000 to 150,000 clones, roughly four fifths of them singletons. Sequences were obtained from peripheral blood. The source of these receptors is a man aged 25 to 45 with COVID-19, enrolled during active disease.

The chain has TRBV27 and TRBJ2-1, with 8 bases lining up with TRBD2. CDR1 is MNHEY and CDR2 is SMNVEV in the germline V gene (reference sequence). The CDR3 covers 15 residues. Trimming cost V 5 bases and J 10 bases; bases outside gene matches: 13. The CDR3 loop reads CASSPSTGVAGEQFF. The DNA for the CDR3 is TGTGCCAGCAGTCCTTCCACGGGGGTAGCGGGAGAGCAGTTCTTC.

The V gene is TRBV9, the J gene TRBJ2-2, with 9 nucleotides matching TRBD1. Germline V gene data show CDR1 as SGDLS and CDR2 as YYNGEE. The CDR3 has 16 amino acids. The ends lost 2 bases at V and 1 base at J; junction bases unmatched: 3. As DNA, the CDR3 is TGTGCCAGCAGCGTTACAGGGGGCTGGAACACCGGGGAGCTGTTTTTT. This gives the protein CASSVTGGWNTGELFF.

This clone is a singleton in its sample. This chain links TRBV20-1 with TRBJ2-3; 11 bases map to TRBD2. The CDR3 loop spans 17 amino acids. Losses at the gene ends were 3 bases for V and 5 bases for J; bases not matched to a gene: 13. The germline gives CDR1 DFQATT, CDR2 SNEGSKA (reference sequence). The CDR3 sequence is CSASSPLAGGLGDTQYF. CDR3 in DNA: TGCAGTGCTAGTTCTCCGTTAGCGGGAGGGTTAGGAGATACGCAGTATTTT.

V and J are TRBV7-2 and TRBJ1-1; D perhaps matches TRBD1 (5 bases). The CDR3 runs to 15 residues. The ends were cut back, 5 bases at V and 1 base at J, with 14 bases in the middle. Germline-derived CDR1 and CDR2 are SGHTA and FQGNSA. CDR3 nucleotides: TGTGCCAGCAGCACTGGGATCACAGGGAACACTGAAGCTTTCTTT. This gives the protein CASSTGITGNTEAFF.

The CDR3 here is CASSPTGTSGWELFF. The CDR3 DNA is TGTGCCAGCAGCCCAACCGGGACTAGCGGTTGGGAGCTGTTTTTT. The J gene is TRBJ2-2, the V gene TRBV11-3; 11 bases align to TRBD2. Trimming cost V 5 bases and J 9 bases; bases outside gene matches: 8. The CDR3 is 15 amino acids. Germline CDR1 SGHNT, CDR2 YENEEA.

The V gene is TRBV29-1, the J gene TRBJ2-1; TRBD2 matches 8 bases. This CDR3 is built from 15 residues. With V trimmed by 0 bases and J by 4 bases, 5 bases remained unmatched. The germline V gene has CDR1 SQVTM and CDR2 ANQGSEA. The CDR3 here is CSVEEILAGYNEQFF. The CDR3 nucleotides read TGCAGCGTTGAAGAAATTTTAGCGGGGTACAATGAGCAGTTCTTC.

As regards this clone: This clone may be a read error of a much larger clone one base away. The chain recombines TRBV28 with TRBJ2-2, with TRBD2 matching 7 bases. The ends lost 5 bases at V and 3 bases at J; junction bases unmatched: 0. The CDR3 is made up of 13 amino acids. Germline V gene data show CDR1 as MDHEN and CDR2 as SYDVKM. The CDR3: CASSAGDTGELFF. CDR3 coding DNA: TGTGCCAGCAGTGCGGGGGACACCGGGGAGCTGTTTTTT.

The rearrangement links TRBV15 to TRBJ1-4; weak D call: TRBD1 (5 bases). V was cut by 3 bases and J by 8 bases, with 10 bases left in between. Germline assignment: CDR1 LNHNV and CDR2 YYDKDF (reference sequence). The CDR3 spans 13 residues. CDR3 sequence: CATSRARGEKLFF. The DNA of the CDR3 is TGTGCCACCAGCAGGGCCCGGGGGGAAAAACTGTTTTTT.

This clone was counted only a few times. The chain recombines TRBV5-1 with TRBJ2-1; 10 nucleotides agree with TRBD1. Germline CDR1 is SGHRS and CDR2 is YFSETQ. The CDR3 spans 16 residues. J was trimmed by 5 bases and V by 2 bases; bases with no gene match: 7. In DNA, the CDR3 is TGCGCCAGCAGCTTAACACCGGGACAGGGGAACAATGAGCAGTTCTTC. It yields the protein CASSLTPGQGNNEQFF.

The CDR3 DNA reads as TGTGCCAGCAGCGTCGTGGGCCAGGCCTACGAGCAGTACTTC. Amino acids: CASSVVGQAYEQYF. The genes are TRBV5-5 and TRBJ2-7; D is undetermined. The CDR3 sequence is 14 residues long. V shed 4 bases and J shed 2 bases, with 13 bases lying between them. Germline-derived CDR1 and CDR2 are SGHKS and YYEKEE (reference sequence).

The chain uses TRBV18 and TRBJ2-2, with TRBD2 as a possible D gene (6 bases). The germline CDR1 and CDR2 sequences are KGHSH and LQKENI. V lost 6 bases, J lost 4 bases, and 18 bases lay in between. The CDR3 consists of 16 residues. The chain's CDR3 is CASSSLPGLGTGELFF. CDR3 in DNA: TGTGCCAGCTCCTCGCTTCCGGGACTCGGCACCGGGGAGCTGTTTTTT.

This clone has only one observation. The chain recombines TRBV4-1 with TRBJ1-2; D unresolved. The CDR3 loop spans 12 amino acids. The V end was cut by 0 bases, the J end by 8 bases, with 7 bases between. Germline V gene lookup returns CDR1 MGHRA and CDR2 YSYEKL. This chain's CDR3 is CASSQDGLGYTF. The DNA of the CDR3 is TGCGCCAGCAGCCAAGATGGCCTGGGCTACACCTTC.

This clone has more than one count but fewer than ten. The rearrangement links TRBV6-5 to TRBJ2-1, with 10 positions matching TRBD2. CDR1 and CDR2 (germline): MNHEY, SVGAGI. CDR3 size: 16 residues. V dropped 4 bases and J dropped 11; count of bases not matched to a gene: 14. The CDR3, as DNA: TGTGCCAGCAGTTCCCGTTCAGCGGGAGGGTCCCAGAAGCAGTTCTTC. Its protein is CASSSRSAGGSQKQFF.

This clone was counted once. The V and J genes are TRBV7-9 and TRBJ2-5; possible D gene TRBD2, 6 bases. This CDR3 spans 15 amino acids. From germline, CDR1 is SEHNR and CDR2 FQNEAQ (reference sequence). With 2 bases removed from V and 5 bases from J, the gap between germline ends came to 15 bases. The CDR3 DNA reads TGTGCCAGCAGCTTATGGACTACCCCCGGGGAGACCCAGTACTTC. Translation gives CASSLWTTPGETQYF.

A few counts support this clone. The CDR3 DNA follows: TGTGCCAGTAGTCGTTGGAAGGGGGCGGAGGAGACCCAGTACTTC. Its protein product is CASSRWKGAEETQYF. This chain connects TRBV19 to TRBJ2-5; 7 nucleotides line up with TRBD1. Germline V CDR1 and CDR2: LNHDA, SQIVND (reference sequence). With 5 bases clipped from V and 5 bases from J, the junction kept 11 bases outside the gene matches. The CDR3 is 15 amino acids.

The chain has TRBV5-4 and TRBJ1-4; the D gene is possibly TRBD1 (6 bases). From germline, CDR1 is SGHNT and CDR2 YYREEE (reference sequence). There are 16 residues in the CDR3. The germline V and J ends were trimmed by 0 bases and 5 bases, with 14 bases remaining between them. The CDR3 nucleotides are TGTGCCAGCAGCTTGGGCTCAGGGGTGGGGAATGAAAAACTGTTTTTT. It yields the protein CASSLGSGVGNEKLFF.

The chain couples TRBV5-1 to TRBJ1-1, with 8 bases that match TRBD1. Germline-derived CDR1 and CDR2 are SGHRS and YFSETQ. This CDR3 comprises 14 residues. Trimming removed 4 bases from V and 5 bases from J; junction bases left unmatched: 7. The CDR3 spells CASSEQGVRTEAFF. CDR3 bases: TGCGCCAGCAGCGAACAGGGGGTTAGAACTGAAGCTTTCTTT. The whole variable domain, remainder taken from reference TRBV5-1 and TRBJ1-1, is KAGVTQTPRYLIKTRGQQVTLSCSPISGHRSVSWYQQTPGQGLQFLFEYFSETQRNKGNFPGRFSGRQFSNSRSEMNVSTLELGDSALYLCASSEQGVRTEAFFGQGTRLTVV.

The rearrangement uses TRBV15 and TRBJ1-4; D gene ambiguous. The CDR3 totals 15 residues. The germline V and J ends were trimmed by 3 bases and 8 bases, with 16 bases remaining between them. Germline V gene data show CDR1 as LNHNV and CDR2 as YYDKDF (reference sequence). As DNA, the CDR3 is TGTGCCACCAGCAGGGAGGTAGGGCAGGACGAAAAACTGTTTTTT. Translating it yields CATSREVGQDEKLFF.

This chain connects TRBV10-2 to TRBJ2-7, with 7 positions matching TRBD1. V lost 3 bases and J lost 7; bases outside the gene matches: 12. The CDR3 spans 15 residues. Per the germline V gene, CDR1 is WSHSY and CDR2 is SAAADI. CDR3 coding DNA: TGCGCCAGCAGTGATTTCAGGACAGGTCGAGGGGAGCAGTACTTC. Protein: CASSDFRTGRGEQYF.

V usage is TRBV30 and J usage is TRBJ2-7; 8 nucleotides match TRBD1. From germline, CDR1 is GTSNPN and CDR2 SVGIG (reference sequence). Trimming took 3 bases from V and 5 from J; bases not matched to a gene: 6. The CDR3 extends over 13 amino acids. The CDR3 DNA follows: TGTGCCTGGAGCCGAGACAGGGGCGACGAGCAGTACTTC. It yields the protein CAWSRDRGDEQYF.

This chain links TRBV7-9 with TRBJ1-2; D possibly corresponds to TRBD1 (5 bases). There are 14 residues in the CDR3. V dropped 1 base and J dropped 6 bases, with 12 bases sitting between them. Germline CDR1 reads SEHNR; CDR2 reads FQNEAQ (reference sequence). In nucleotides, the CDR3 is TGTGCCAGCAGCTTAGTCGCAGGGCCGGATGGCTACACCTTC. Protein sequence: CASSLVAGPDGYTF.

The DNA of the CDR3 is TGTGCCAGCAGTTTCAGCTCCTACAATGAGCAGTTCTTC. Residues: CASSFSSYNEQFF. This rearrangement joins TRBV27 to TRBJ2-1; no reliable D call. Germline values: CDR1 MNHEY, CDR2 SMNVEV (reference sequence). CDR3 size: 13 residues. Trimming shortened V by 3 bases and J by 0 bases, and 3 bases separated the two germline ends.

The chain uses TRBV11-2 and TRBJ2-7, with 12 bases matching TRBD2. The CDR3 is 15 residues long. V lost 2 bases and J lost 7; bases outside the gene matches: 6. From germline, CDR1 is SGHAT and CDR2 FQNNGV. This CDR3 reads CASSLFLAGGGEQYF. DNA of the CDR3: TGTGCCAGCAGCTTATTCCTAGCGGGAGGGGGGGAGCAGTACTTC. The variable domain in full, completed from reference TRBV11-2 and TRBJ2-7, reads EAGVAQSPRYKIIEKRQSVAFWCNPISGHATLYWYQQILGQGPKLLIQFQNNGVVDDSQLPKDRFSAERLKGVDSTLKIQPAKLEDSAVYLCASSLFLAGGGEQYFGPGTRLTVT.

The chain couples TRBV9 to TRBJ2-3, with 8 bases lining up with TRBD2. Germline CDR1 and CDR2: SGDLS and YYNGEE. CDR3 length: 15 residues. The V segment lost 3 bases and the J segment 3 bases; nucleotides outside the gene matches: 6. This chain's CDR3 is CASSAGGQRTDTQYF. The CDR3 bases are TGTGCCAGCAGCGCGGGGGGGCAAAGGACAGATACGCAGTATTTT. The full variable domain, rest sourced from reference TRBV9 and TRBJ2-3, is DSGVTQTPKHLITATGQRVTLRCSPRSGDLSVYWYQQSLDQGLQFLIQYYNGEERAKGNILERFSAQQFPDLHSELNLSSLELGDSALYFCASSAGGQRTDTQYFGPGTRLTVL.

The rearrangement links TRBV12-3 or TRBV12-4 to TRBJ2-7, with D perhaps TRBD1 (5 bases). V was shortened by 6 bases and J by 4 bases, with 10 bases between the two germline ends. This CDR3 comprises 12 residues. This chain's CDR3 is CASRSQGYEQYF. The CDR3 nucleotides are TGTGCCAGCAGGAGTCAGGGATACGAGCAGTACTTC.

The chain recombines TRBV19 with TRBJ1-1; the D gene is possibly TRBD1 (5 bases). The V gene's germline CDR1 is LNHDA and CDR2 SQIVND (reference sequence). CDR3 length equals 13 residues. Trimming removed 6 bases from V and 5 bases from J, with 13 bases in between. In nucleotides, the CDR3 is TGTGCCAGTAGAGGGCTAGGGGTGACTGAAGCTTTCTTT. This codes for CASRGLGVTEAFF.

The CDR3 loop is CASKGRQGAQPQHF. CDR3 nucleotides: TGTGCCAGCAAGGGTAGGCAGGGGGCCCAGCCCCAGCATTTT. The chain couples TRBV6-5 to TRBJ1-5, with 8 bases aligning to TRBD1. With 7 bases clipped from V and 7 bases from J, the junction kept 9 bases outside the gene matches. The CDR3 has 14 amino acids. The germline gives CDR1 MNHEY, CDR2 SVGAGI.

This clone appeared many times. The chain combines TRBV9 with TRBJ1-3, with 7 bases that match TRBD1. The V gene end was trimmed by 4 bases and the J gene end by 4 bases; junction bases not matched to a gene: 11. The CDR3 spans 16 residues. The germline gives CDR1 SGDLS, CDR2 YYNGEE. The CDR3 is CASSRSGQSTGNTIYF. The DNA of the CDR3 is TGTGCCAGCAGCCGCTCGGGACAGTCAACGGGAAACACCATATATTTT.